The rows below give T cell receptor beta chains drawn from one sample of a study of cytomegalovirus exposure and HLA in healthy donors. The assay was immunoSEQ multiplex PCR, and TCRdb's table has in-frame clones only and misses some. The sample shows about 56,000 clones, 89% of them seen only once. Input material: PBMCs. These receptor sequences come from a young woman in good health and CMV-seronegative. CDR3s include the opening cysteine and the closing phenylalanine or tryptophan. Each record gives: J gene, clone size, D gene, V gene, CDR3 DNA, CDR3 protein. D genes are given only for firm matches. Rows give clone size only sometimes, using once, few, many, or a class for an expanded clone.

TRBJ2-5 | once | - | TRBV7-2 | TGTGCCAGCAGCCTAGACGGTGAAGAGACCCAGTACTTC | CASSLDGEETQYF
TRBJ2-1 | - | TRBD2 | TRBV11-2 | TGTGCCAGCAGCTTAGTGGTAGCGGGAGCCTCCTCCTACAATGAGCAGTTCTTC | CASSLVVAGASSYNEQFF
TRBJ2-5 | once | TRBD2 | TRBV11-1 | TGTGCCAGCAGCCCCTCGACGCAGCGGGGCCTCCAAGAGACCCAGTACTTC | CASSPSTQRGLQETQYF
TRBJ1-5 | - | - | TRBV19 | TGTGCCAGTAGTTGGAGTCCCTCGGGCAATCAGCCCCAGCATTTT | CASSWSPSGNQPQHF
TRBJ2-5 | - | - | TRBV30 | TGTGCCTGGAGTGTAATGCGGGGAAAAGAGACCCAGTACTTC | CAWSVMRGKETQYF
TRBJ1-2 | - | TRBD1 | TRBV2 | TGTGCCAGCAGGGGGACAGGGGGAAGCTATGGCTACACCTTC | CASRGTGGSYGYTF
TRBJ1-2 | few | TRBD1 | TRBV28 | TGTGCCAGCAGTCCCTGGGACAGGGAGGGCTATGGCTACACCTTC | CASSPWDREGYGYTF
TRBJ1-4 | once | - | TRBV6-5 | TGTGCCAGCAGTTACGACAGCAACAATGAAAAACTGTTTTTT | CASSYDSNNEKLFF
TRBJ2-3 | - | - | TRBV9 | TGTGCCAGCAGCGTAGAGGGGCGTGCTAGCACAGATACGCAGTATTTT | CASSVEGRASTDTQYF
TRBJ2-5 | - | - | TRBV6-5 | TGTGCCAGCAGCCGGACGGGGTTACAAGAGACCCAGTACTTC | CASSRTGLQETQYF
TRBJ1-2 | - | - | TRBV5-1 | TGCGCCAGCAGCTTGGTGGGGAGCTATGGCTACACCTTC | CASSLVGSYGYTF
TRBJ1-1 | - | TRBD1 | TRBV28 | TGTGCCAGCACGGACAGGGTCACTGAAGCTTTCTTT | CASTDRVTEAFF
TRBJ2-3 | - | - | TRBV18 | TGTGCCAGCAGGCAGGGGATTGGAAGCACAGATACGCAGTATTTT | CASRQGIGSTDTQYF
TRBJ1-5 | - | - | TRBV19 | TGTGCCACATCGGAAAGGGGATGGTATAGCAATCAGCCCCAGCATTTT | CATSERGWYSNQPQHF
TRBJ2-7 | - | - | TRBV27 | TGTGCCAGCAGTCGCCGAGGGCCATCCTACGAGCAGTACTTC | CASSRRGPSYEQYF
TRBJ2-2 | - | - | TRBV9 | TGTGCCAGCAGCGCGGGGGACTCCGGGGAGCTGTTTTTT | CASSAGDSGELFF
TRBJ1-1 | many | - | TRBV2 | TGTGCCAGCAGGGACACAGGATTGACTGAAGCTTTCTTT | CASRDTGLTEAFF
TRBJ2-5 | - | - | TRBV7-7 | TGTGCTAGCAGCTTAGATGTACAAGAGACCCAGTACTTC | CASSLDVQETQYF
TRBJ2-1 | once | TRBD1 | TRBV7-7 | TGTGCTAGCAGCTATGGGACAGGCAACAATGAGCAGTTCTTC | CASSYGTGNNEQFF
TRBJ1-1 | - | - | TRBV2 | TGTGCCAGCACCGCGGGGCAGGGGAACACTGAAGCTTTCTTT | CASTAGQGNTEAFF
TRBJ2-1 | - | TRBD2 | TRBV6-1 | TGTGCCAGCAGTGATTGGACTAGCGGGAAGGATGAGCAGTTCTTC | CASSDWTSGKDEQFF
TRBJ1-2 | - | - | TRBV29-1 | TGCAGCGTTGGCGGGGCAGAGGGCTACACCTTC | CSVGGAEGYTF
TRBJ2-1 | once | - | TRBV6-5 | TGTGCCAGCAGTTACGGGGGGAGAGTCTATGAGCAGTTCTTC | CASSYGGRVYEQFF
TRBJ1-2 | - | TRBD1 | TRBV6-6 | TGTGCCAGCAGGGACAGGAATTATGGCTACACCTTC | CASRDRNYGYTF
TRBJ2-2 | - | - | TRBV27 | TGTGCCAGCAGCATACTAGCTACCGGGGAGCTGTTTTTT | CASSILATGELFF
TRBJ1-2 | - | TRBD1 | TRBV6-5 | TGTGCCAGCAGGGCGACAGGGGGTGACTATGGCTACACCTTC | CASRATGGDYGYTF
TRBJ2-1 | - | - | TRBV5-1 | TGCGCCAGCCGAACCCAGACAGTTTACAATGAGCAGTTCTTC | CASRTQTVYNEQFF
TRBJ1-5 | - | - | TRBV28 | TGTGCCAGCAGCGCGATCTCTCAGGGAGGGGGCAATCAGCCCCAGCATTTT | CASSAISQGGGNQPQHF
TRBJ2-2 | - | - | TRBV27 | TGTGCCAGCAGCCCGCGGGCTCTACCCGACCCGAGGGAGCTGTTTTTT | CASSPRALPDPRELFF